This note documents a single T cell receptor beta chain sequence. Antigen specificity is unknown. These data come from a study of Ad26.COV2.S vaccination and SARS-CoV-2 variants. Treatment specified: some 20 received Ad26.COV2.S at low or high dose, single or two shots; about 5 received placebo; per-sample allocation not given. The samples were gathered on day 63 after the first injection of vaccine or placebo. Expressing Wuhan-strain SARS-CoV-2 spike, an Ad26 vector served as the vaccine. Deletions cut 1 base from V and 3 bases from J, with 10 bases between. The CDR3 consists of 15 residues. The V gene's germline CDR1 is LGHNA and CDR2 YSLEER. Sequencing was performed with immunoSEQ multiplex PCR; in TCRdb, only in-frame clones are kept and a portion is missing. Of 300,000 to 500,000 clones in the sample, roughly nine tenths are singletons; the top ten hold under 3.5%. Study outcomes and limitations: Analytic work on TCR breadth and depth might have understated the full extent of total T cell responses. Non-spike TCR breadth was similar in vaccine and placebo recipients.

This receptor was identified in a person between 18 and 65 years old who received the Ad26.COV2.S COVID-19 vaccine or a placebo. The sample was peripheral blood, taken in a trial of Ad26.COV2.S vaccine versus placebo. The chain joins TRBV4-3 to TRBJ1-5; perhaps TRBD1 as D (6 bases). The CDR3: CASSQGGGPNQPQHF. The CDR3 coding sequence is TGCGCCAGCAGCCAAGGGGGGGGGCCCAATCAGCCCCAGCATTTT.